This T cell receptor (beta chain) was found in a study of blood T cell repertoires in COVID-19. On the study more broadly: Both acute and convalescent COVID-19 samples were obtained from the United States, Italy and Spain. PBMCs, B-cell-depleted T cells, or T cells provided the cDNA or gDNA that made up the material.

This table comes from immunoSEQ multiplex PCR, and its TCRdb copy is limited to in-frame clones, with some not included. The sample shows about 200,000 clones, over 75% of them seen only once. V was clipped by 6 bases and J by 5 bases; unmatched bases: 9. From germline, CDR1 is LGHNT and CDR2 FRNRAP. This CDR3 has 14 amino acids. V gene TRBV12-5 combines with J gene TRBJ1-1, with 7 bases matching TRBD1. The material sequenced was peripheral blood. The receptor was isolated from a man aged 45-60 years with COVID-19, enrolled during active disease. This CDR3 reads CASGKDGQVTEAFF. The CDR3 coding sequence is TGTGCTAGTGGAAAAGACGGACAGGTGACTGAAGCTTTCTTT. Full variable domain (outside the CDR3, taken from reference TRBV12-5 and TRBJ1-1): DARVTQTPRHKVTEMGQEVTMRCQPILGHNTVFWYRQTMMQGLELLAYFRNRAPLDDSGMPKDRFSAEMPDATLATLKIQPSEPRDSAVYFCASGKDGQVTEAFFGQGTRLTVV.